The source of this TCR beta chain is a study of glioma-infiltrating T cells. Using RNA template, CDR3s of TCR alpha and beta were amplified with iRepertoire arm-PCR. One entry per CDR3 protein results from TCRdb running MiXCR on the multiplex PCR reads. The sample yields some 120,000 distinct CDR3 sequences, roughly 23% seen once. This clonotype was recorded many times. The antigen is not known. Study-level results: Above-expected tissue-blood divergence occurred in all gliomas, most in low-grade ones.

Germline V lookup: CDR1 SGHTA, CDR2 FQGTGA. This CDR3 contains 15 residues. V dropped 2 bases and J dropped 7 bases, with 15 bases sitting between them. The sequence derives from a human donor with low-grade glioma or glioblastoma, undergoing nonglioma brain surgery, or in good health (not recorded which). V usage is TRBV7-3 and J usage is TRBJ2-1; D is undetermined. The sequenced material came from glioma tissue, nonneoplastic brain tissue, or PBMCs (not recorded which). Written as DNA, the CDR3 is TGTGCCAGCAGCTTATATTTGCAGTCCAGGAATGAGCAGTTCTTC. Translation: CASSLYLQSRNEQFF.